This TCR beta chain is from a study of cytomegalovirus exposure and HLA in healthy donors. Looking at the study overall: The 120 validation repertoires matched the roughly 630 first-cohort repertoires in platform, a later analysis reported. Findings and limits, study-wide: Among TCR beta chains, those listed as cytomegalovirus-associated numbered 164.

J lost 2 bases, V lost 8 bases, and 14 bases had no gene match. The CDR3 extends over 16 amino acids. CDR1 is MDHEN, CDR2 SYDVKM, per germline. Remarks on this clone: Its antigen is not identified.

The donors were in the approximately 120-subject validation cohort; that cohort was separate from the roughly 660-subject first cohort. Clones were sequenced by immunoSEQ multiplex PCR, and TCRdb holds only the in-frame ones, with some missing. The table shows 250,000 to 350,000 clones, with 75% to 90% occurring only once. The gene calls are TRBV28 and TRBJ2-7; 8 nucleotides align to TRBD2. Sample: PBMCs. The TCR sequence derives from a woman between 25 and 40 years old in good health and CMV-seropositive. This CDR3 reads CASAHIKRGKTYEQYF. The CDR3 DNA reads TGTGCCAGCGCCCATATCAAGCGGGGGAAAACCTACGAGCAGTACTTC.